The 16 T cell receptor beta chains reported below all come from one sample, sequenced in a study of T cell repertoires in cytomegalovirus infection. No antigen has been assigned to these receptors. TCRdb reprocessed the reads via MiXCR and lists one record per CDR3 protein. The data show approximately 990,000 distinct CDR3 sequences, roughly a third seen once. Sequencing was performed on cultured CD8+ T cells from PBMCs, taken from culture after CMV antigen stimulation. The receptors here all came from a human donor in good health (CMV status not recorded). Some clones in this sample may be carry-over from other donors' samples.

This chain links TRBV6-5 with TRBJ1-2, with 9 bases identical to TRBD1. Germline V gene lookup returns CDR1 MNHEY and CDR2 SVGAGI. With 2 bases clipped from V and 4 bases from J, the junction kept 5 bases outside the gene matches. This CDR3 comprises 15 residues. The CDR3 protein is CASSYGTGSSYGYTF. DNA for the CDR3: TGTGCCAGCAGTTACGGGACAGGGAGCAGCTATGGCTACACCTTC.

This clonotype was seen ten or more times. The chain uses TRBV6-5 and TRBJ1-5; 9 nucleotides line up with TRBD1. The V and J ends lost 0 bases and 4 bases, in that order; junction bases with no gene match: 1. This CDR3 has 15 amino acids. The germline gives CDR1 MNHEY, CDR2 SVGAGI. The CDR3 here is CASSYSGQGNQPQHF. The CDR3 coding sequence is TGTGCCAGCAGTTACTCAGGACAGGGGAATCAGCCCCAGCATTTT.

This clonotype has at least ten counts. This clone may be a read error of a much larger clone one base away. This chain uses TRBV7-9 with TRBJ2-1; 10 bases match TRBD2. Germline CDR1 reads SEHNR; CDR2 reads FQNEAQ (reference sequence). Losses at the gene ends were 2 bases for V and 5 bases for J; bases not matched to a gene: 3. The length of the CDR3 is 15 residues. CDR3 nucleotide sequence: TGTGCCAGCAGCTTAAGCGGGGGGGCCGACAATGAGCAGTTCTTC. This sequence encodes CASSLSGGADNEQFF.

The rearrangement links TRBV29-1 to TRBJ2-7; D is undetermined. CDR3 size: 8 residues. CDR1 and CDR2 (germline): SQVTM, ANQGSEA. V was trimmed by 6 bases and J by 8 bases, leaving 5 bases between them. The DNA of the CDR3 is TGCAGCGTGTCCCAGCAGTACGTC. Its translation: CSVSQQYV.

This clonotype was observed many times. This chain uses TRBV7-8 with TRBJ2-7; 7 nucleotides align to TRBD2. Germline values: CDR1 SGHVS, CDR2 FQNEAQ. V lost 5 bases to trimming and J lost 0 bases; unmatched junction nucleotides: 4. The CDR3 sequence is 14 residues long. DNA of the CDR3: TGTGCCAGCAGCAAGGGACTAATCTCCTACGAGCAGTACTTC. The encoded protein is CASSKGLISYEQYF.

The J gene is TRBJ2-5, the V gene TRBV19, with 8 bases identical to TRBD2. Germline V lookup: CDR1 LNHDA, CDR2 SQIVND (reference sequence). CDR3 length: 15 residues. Trimming removed 4 bases from V and 2 bases from J; junction bases left unmatched: 6. CDR3 coding DNA: TGTGCCAGTAGTACAATGACTAGCGAACAAGAGACCCAGTACTTC. This codes for CASSTMTSEQETQYF.

The chain carries TRBV9 and TRBJ2-1; 10 bases are shared with TRBD1. V was clipped by 3 bases and J by 7 bases; unmatched bases: 10. Germline-derived CDR1 and CDR2 are SGDLS and YYNGEE. This CDR3 has 16 amino acids. The CDR3 DNA reads TGTGCCAGCAGCGCCCGGGACAGGGGATTCATTAATGAGCAGTTCTTC. Its protein product is CASSARDRGFINEQFF.

This clonotype was observed a handful of times. CDR3 region: CAITVRTGGQETQYF. CDR3 in DNA: TGTGCCATCACTGTCCGGACAGGGGGTCAAGAGACCCAGTACTTC. V and J are TRBV10-3 and TRBJ2-5; 10 positions match TRBD1. The V gene's germline CDR1 is ENHRY and CDR2 SYGVKD. The CDR3 has 15 amino acids. The trim removed 7 bases at V and 2 bases at J, leaving 7 bases unmatched.

V and J are TRBV3-1 and TRBJ2-1; TRBD2 matches 12 bases. This CDR3 region has 16 residues. The V segment lost 2 bases and the J segment 5 bases; nucleotides outside the gene matches: 4. Germline values: CDR1 LGHDT, CDR2 YNNKEL (reference sequence). This chain's CDR3 is CASSQLAGGPNNEQFF. CDR3 nucleotide sequence: TGTGCCAGCAGCCAACTAGCGGGGGGGCCGAACAATGAGCAGTTCTTC.

This clonotype was counted many times. This chain's CDR3 is CASSPRQGSTGELFF. In DNA, the CDR3 is TGTGCCAGTAGTCCCCGCCAGGGTAGCACCGGGGAGCTGTTTTTT. The chain recombines TRBV19 with TRBJ2-2; weak D call: TRBD1 (5 bases). The CDR3 loop spans 15 amino acids. Germline CDR1 and CDR2: LNHDA and SQIVND (reference sequence). Between the trimmed V and J ends, which lost 5 bases and 4 bases, there was a span of 14 bases.

In this sample, this clonotype turned up many times. The chain combines TRBV7-8 with TRBJ2-1, with TRBD2 matching 7 bases. Germline assignment: CDR1 SGHVS and CDR2 FQNEAQ. The ends lost 0 bases at V and 8 bases at J; junction bases unmatched: 10. The CDR3 covers 16 residues. Here the CDR3 reads CASSLALTGGNHEQFF. CDR3 coding DNA: TGTGCCAGCAGCTTAGCGCTAACGGGGGGAAACCATGAGCAGTTCTTC.

The rearrangement uses TRBV20-1 and TRBJ2-1, with D possibly TRBD1 on 5 matching bases. The CDR3 runs 19 residues. V was clipped by 1 base and J by 6 bases, with 28 bases between them. From germline, CDR1 is DFQATT and CDR2 SNEGSKA (reference sequence). DNA of the CDR3: TGCAGTGCTAGAGCCTACCGGGCAGGGAAATTCCAATACGCCAATGAGCAGTTCTTC. Translated, it gives CSARAYRAGKFQYANEQFF.

The sample holds many counts of this clonotype. This chain joins TRBV7-8 and TRBJ2-2; TRBD2 matches 9 bases. Per the germline V gene, CDR1 is SGHVS and CDR2 is FQNEAQ. This CDR3 comprises 18 residues. The V gene end was trimmed by 6 bases and the J gene end by 2 bases; junction bases not matched to a gene: 13. In nucleotides, the CDR3 is TGTGCCAGCAGTGTTACCAAGCCTAGCGGGGAAAACACCGGGGAGCTGTTTTTT. Amino acids: CASSVTKPSGENTGELFF.

This chain uses TRBV27 with TRBJ1-6; maybe TRBD1 (6 bases). CDR1 and CDR2 from the germline V gene are MNHEY and SMNVEV (reference sequence). The CDR3 is 13 amino acids. V shed 6 bases and J shed 9 bases, with 12 bases lying between them. CDR3 in amino acids: CASREGGISPLHF. DNA of the CDR3: TGTGCCAGCAGGGAGGGGGGAATTTCACCCCTCCACTTT.

In regard to this clonotype: One base away lies a much larger clone, so this may be a sequencing read error. This chain links TRBV4-2 with TRBJ1-2, with TRBD1 as a possible D gene (6 bases). Per germline, CDR1 LGHNA and CDR2 YNFKEQ. The CDR3 contains 15 residues. As DNA, the CDR3 is TGTGCCAGCAACCAAAGGACAGTGGATAACTATGGCTACACCTTC. This gives the protein CASNQRTVDNYGYTF.

The chain employs TRBV7-6 and TRBJ2-2; tentatively, D is TRBD2 (6 bases). The CDR3 totals 14 residues. Trimming left V 1 base short and J 8 bases short, with 11 bases between. The germline gives CDR1 SGHVS, CDR2 FNYEAQ. The CDR3 protein is CASSLVAVGGELFF. The DNA of the CDR3 is TGTGCCAGCAGCTTAGTAGCGGTTGGGGGGGAGCTGTTTTTT. The entire variable domain, with the rest obtained from reference TRBV7-6 and TRBJ2-2, is as follows: GAGVSQSPRYKVTKRGQDVALRCDPISGHVSLYWYRQALGQGPEFLTYFNYEAQQDKSGLPNDRFSAERPEGSISTLTIQRTEQRDSAMYRCASSLVAVGGELFFGEGSRLTVL.